Presented here are 7 T cell receptor beta chains from one specimen sequenced in a study of T cells in Graves' hyperthyroidism and ophthalmopathy. RNA transcripts gave rise to amplified TCR beta CDR3 regions. Researchers ran a first-round RT-PCR on the TCR CDR3 using the HTBI primer set. TCRdb fed the multiplex PCR reads into MiXCR, producing one record per CDR3 protein. The repertoire includes hundreds of thousands of distinct CDR3 sequences, around 17% of them detected once, and around 26% sits in the top ten. The specimen was blood. Receptors originate from a woman aged 18-29 years with Graves' ophthalmopathy.

The J gene is TRBJ2-3, the V gene TRBV4-2, with TRBD2 as a possible D gene (5 bases). Germline loops: CDR1 LGHNA, CDR2 YNFKEQ. The CDR3 loop spans 17 amino acids. V lost 0 bases to trimming and J lost 0 bases, with 13 bases between them. Here the CDR3 DNA reads TGTGCCAGCAGCCAAGAGTTGGCTAGCAGGAGCACAGATACGCAGTATTTT. Its protein product is CASSQELASRSTDTQYF.

The chain uses TRBV9 and TRBJ2-7; D may be TRBD1 or TRBD2 (5 bases each). Germline V CDR1 and CDR2: SGDLS, YYNGEE. The CDR3 has 14 amino acids. The germline V and J ends were trimmed by 3 bases and 6 bases, with 16 bases remaining between them. The CDR3 DNA follows: TGTGCCAGCAGCGCAGGGACCGCTGCGGGCGAGCAGTACTTC. It translates to CASSAGTAAGEQYF.

The table lists this clonotype with many counts. The chain uses TRBV10-3 and TRBJ1-6, with unresolved D. CDR1 ENHRY and CDR2 SYGVKD come from the germline V gene. V was trimmed by 6 bases and J by 10 bases, leaving 13 bases between them. CDR3 length: 13 residues. The CDR3 nucleotides read TGTGCCATCAGCCATACAGAACGGTCACCCCTCCACTTT. Its protein is CAISHTERSPLHF.

This clonotype has at least ten counts. The V and J genes are TRBV12-3 or TRBV12-4 and TRBJ1-4; weak D call: TRBD1 (5 bases). The V end lost 6 bases, the J end lost 7 bases, and 18 bases lay between the germline ends. The CDR3 has 15 residues. The CDR3 protein is CASRYGGRLPEKLFF. CDR3 bases: TGTGCCAGCAGGTACGGGGGACGTCTCCCTGAAAAACTGTTTTTT.

There are many counts of this clonotype. This chain links TRBV4-3 with TRBJ2-5, with 7 bases aligning to TRBD2. This CDR3 has 15 amino acids. The germline V gene has CDR1 LGHNA and CDR2 YSLEER. V shed 0 bases, J shed 4 bases, and the junction held 5 bases outside the gene matches. The CDR3 here is CASSQDAAGAETQYF. The CDR3 DNA sequence: TGCGCCAGCAGCCAAGATGCGGCGGGAGCAGAGACCCAGTACTTC.

This clonotype occurred many times. This chain joins TRBV4-3 and TRBJ1-1, with TRBD1 as a possible D gene (5 bases). This CDR3 contains 15 residues. From germline, CDR1 is LGHNA and CDR2 YSLEER. Trimming left V 0 bases short and J 8 bases short, with 16 bases between. This CDR3 is CASSQDAGSLYEAFF. The DNA for the CDR3 is TGCGCCAGCAGCCAAGATGCAGGGTCTCTATACGAAGCTTTCTTT.

Note on this clonotype: A read error may explain this, as a much larger clone is one base away. The V and J genes are TRBV28 and TRBJ2-7; 10 bases agree with TRBD2. CDR3 size: 16 residues. CDR1 and CDR2 (germline): MDHEN, SYDVKM. V was pared by 2 bases and J by 5 bases, with 9 bases of the junction left unmatched. The CDR3 sequence: CASSLRRLAGAHEQYF. The DNA for the CDR3 is TGTGCCAGCAGTTTACGGCGGCTAGCGGGAGCCCACGAGCAGTACTTC.